This T cell receptor (beta chain) was sequenced in a study of post-analysis software for immune sequencing data. Study-level results: Included in a set of five TRBV segments more frequent in patients than controls were TRBV5-6, TRBV5-1 and TRBV20-1.

Details on this clonotype: What it recognizes is unknown.

V lost 5 bases, J lost 5 bases, and 11 bases stayed unmatched. The CDR3 covers 15 residues. Germline V lookup: CDR1 WSHSY, CDR2 SAAADI. Prepared libraries of TCR beta cDNA carried unique molecular identifiers. There were roughly 0.9 to 10 million T cells, and 450,000 to 550,000 cDNA molecules came from them. TCRdb recomputed calls from the PCR reads with MiXCR, one row per CDR3 protein. The profile shows approximately 660,000 distinct CDR3 sequences, around 60% of them singletons. The material sequenced was blood. The chain carries TRBV10-2 and TRBJ2-7; 8 nucleotides match TRBD1. This receptor was obtained from a girl aged 2 to 9 with multiple sclerosis. The CDR3 spells CASSSGQGSENEQYF. CDR3 nucleotide sequence: TGCGCCAGCAGTTCAGGACAGGGAAGTGAGAACGAGCAGTACTTC.